This TCR beta chain comes out of a study of blood T cell repertoires in COVID-19. Study information: Acute-phase and convalescent COVID-19 samples originated in the United States, Italy and Spain.

This CDR3 contains 15 residues. Germline V lookup: CDR1 MNHEY, CDR2 SVGEGT. The V gene lost 4 bases and the J gene lost 4 bases, with 13 bases spanning the gap. This clone was recorded only once. Here immunoSEQ multiplex PCR was the method, and the copy in TCRdb shows in-frame clones only, minus some. The sample lists around 180,000 clones; about 86% were seen once. Sequenced sample: peripheral blood. This chain uses TRBV6-2 or TRBV6-3 with TRBJ2-2; a weak D match, TRBD1 (6 bases). The sequence derives from an older man with active or convalescent COVID-19. CDR3 protein: CASSSQGMRTGELFF. In nucleotides, the CDR3 is TGTGCCAGCAGTTCGCAGGGGATGCGCACCGGGGAGCTGTTTTTT.